This T cell receptor beta chain was captured in a study of beta chain features in type 1 diabetes listed by TCRdb under 2018. Concerning the study at large: Mean age, gender distribution, total cell number and subset yield were not different between patients and healthy donors. A total of some 100,000,000 sorted cells were examined across all samples, and the number of cells per subset was strongly correlated with RNA yield. In the study, recently diagnosed type 1 diabetes patients and matched healthy donors were compared on the TCRB repertoires of their sorted circulating CD4+ T cell subsets. Regulatory and stem cell-like memory subsets were isolated from only 8 patients and roughly eight healthy donors, whereas naive and central memory subsets came from all 30 or so donors. Findings and caveats that apply to the study as a whole: Because cDNA was sequenced instead of genomic DNA, highly expressing activated cells could be over-represented, though the groups showed no difference in activation or CD3 levels. In all four CD4+ subsets, TCRB CDR3 length was moderately but significantly shorter in type 1 diabetes patients. At VDJ recombination sites, type 1 diabetes patients had fewer insertions and more deleted nucleotides, which implies abnormalities in thymic rearrangement. Because small numbers of individuals were included in the HLA sub-analyses, any influence of HLA type on TCRB rearrangement was left unresolved. PCR may preferentially amplify shorter templates, but because patient and control samples were amplified and corrected together, any resulting skew would affect both groups equally. Naive, central memory and regulatory TCRB repertoires appeared to be more alike among patients than among healthy donors.

On this clone: No cognate antigen has been identified for it. Qualities for individual bases were not recorded, and no much larger clone is one base off.

A single peripheral blood draw of around 120 mL on average was collected from each donor into heparinised tubes. A BD FACSAria II was used to sort naive, central memory, regulatory and stem cell-like memory CD4+ T cells with a panel that included CD45RO, CCR7, CD25, CD127, CD95 and CD27. Purity was above 95% for every sorted population. PBMCs were separated immediately by Lymphoprep density gradient centrifugation and were stained directly, without being cultured. Samples were stained and sorted in pairs, with one healthy donor and one patient per experiment, so that batch effects were minimized. V lost 3 bases and J lost 4 bases; the stretch between them is 12 bases long. The CDR3 runs 15 amino acids, cysteine and phenylalanine included. The CDR3 DNA has 45 bases and is translated from base 1. The germline V gene specifies MGHDK as CDR1 and SYGVNS as CDR2. The entire amount of isolated RNA was reverse transcribed using the High Capacity cDNA Reverse Transcription Kit, so the sequenced TCRB transcripts were expressed ones. Deep immunoSEQ sequencing was performed on naive, central memory and regulatory T cell samples, with an average of around 3.5 million total reads per sample. Sorted cells were lysed in RLT buffer and RNA was extracted with DNase-treated RNeasy Micro or Mini kits, depending on cell number. Each cell subset was processed separately to prevent cross-contamination, with patient and healthy donor samples processed together. Using the immunoSEQ multiplex PCR, TCRB sequences were amplified from cDNA into 87-bp fragments spanning the CDR3 region. Sequencing of the amplicons was performed on the Illumina HiSeq platform. Per the authors' processing: PCR bias was corrected computationally using synthetic template baselines, and reads within Hamming distance 2 were collapsed, with unmergeable singletons discarded. Reads were aligned to IMGT to assign V, D and J genes, CDR3 length, and insertions or deletions at six rearrangement sites. Clonotype counts were normalized to sorted cell number within each subset before computing true diversity and Gini coefficients with the tcR R package. The overlap coefficient, calculated on TCRB nucleotide sequences, was used to quantify repertoire sharing. Here the immuneACCESS table is served through TCRdb, limited to in-frame sequences with V and J called. Missing clones are a known gap in these copies; in checked studies unresolved V genes cover under half, and the rest lacks a known reason. Clonal size and the V and J genes are those of that table, whereas D and trimming came from the DNA. Here the sample has some 150,000 clones; roughly an eighth occur a single time. The ten largest clones add up to around 1.4% of the sample.

This TCR was sampled from a young man with type 1 diabetes. Sequences were obtained from central memory CD4+ T cells from blood. The chain joins TRBV25-1 to TRBJ1-4, and possibly TRBD1, on 6 matching bases. The CDR3 region reads CASSDGGRSNEKLFF. The nucleotide sequence is given as TGTGCCAGCAGTGACGGGGGCAGAAGTAATGAAAAACTGTTTTTT.